These T cell receptor beta chains were read from a single sample in a study of cytomegalovirus exposure and HLA in healthy donors. Clones were sequenced by immunoSEQ multiplex PCR, and TCRdb holds only the in-frame ones, with some missing. The repertoire has tens of thousands of clones, over 65% of them found once; the top ten carry about 16%. The sequencing input was PBMCs. These receptors were obtained from a woman between 40 and 55 years old in good health and CMV-seropositive. Both conserved end residues are part of each CDR3.

V	J	CDR3
TRBV5-1	TRBJ2-1	CASRAAEFDNEQFF
TRBV9	TRBJ2-5	CASSALAGWGETQYF
TRBV18	TRBJ1-1	CASSPPAAGGTEAFF
TRBV4-3	TRBJ2-7	CASSQEYAGLAVYEQYF
TRBV7-9	TRBJ1-1	CASSLVLSENTEAFF
TRBV14	TRBJ1-2	CASSQGSGAYGYTF
TRBV29-1	TRBJ1-1	CSVEGQMNTEAFF
TRBV6-5	TRBJ2-7	CANQGGPYEQYF
TRBV9	TRBJ2-3	CASSVELAGTQYF
TRBV4-2	TRBJ1-2	CASSQEPLVGSYGYTF
TRBV5-1	TRBJ2-7	CASSLPGTGFYEQYF
TRBV4-1	TRBJ1-4	CASSHAVWTGNEKLFF
TRBV7-2	TRBJ2-1	CASTGTSGNSYNEQFF
TRBV7-8	TRBJ1-1	CASSLFGTGGNTEAFF
TRBV30	TRBJ1-1	CAWRGGWRTEAFF
TRBV29-1	TRBJ1-5	CSIRDNHNPPPHF
TRBV6-1	TRBJ1-5	CASRDRGSNQPQHF
TRBV4-1	TRBJ2-1	CASSQAPGGVDNEQFF
TRBV9	TRBJ2-1	CASSVGSGPYNEQFF
TRBV29-1	TRBJ2-1	CSVDKERGNEQFF
TRBV4-3	TRBJ2-1	CASSQGDKTGYRQFF
TRBV6-1	TRBJ1-1	CASRTGGNSEAFF
TRBV4-2	TRBJ2-1	CASSRGNRGGSYNEQFF